The 15 T cell receptor beta chains listed next were all sequenced from one sample in a study of beta chain features in type 1 diabetes. Expressed TCRB transcripts were sequenced, since all the RNA that had been isolated was reverse transcribed. The data were produced by immunoSEQ multiplex PCR, yet TCRdb's version contains in-frame clones alone and is incomplete. The table lists approximately 340,000 clones, more than 12% of them singletons. Source material: naive CD4+ T cells from blood. The source of these receptors is a woman younger than 35 in good health.

This clone has only a few counts. CDR3 amino acids: CSGLRGGAAFF. In DNA form, the CDR3 reads TGCAGTGGACTACGAGGGGGCGCAGCTTTCTTT. The rearrangement links TRBV20-1 to TRBJ1-1; the match to TRBD1 covers 7 bases. The V gene's germline CDR1 is DFQATT and CDR2 SNEGSKA (reference sequence). Trimming removed 7 bases from V and 10 bases from J; junction bases left unmatched: 9. This CDR3 region has 11 residues.

This clone has more than one count but fewer than ten. The chain is built from TRBV29-1 and TRBJ1-2; 7 positions match TRBD1. The CDR3 has 12 amino acids. J lost 4 bases, V lost 5 bases, and 4 bases had no gene match. Germline V lookup: CDR1 SQVTM, CDR2 ANQGSEA. The CDR3 is CSVRDSIYGYTF. In nucleotides, the CDR3 is TGCAGCGTTAGGGACAGTATCTATGGCTACACCTTC.

The gene calls are TRBV25-1 and TRBJ2-5; TRBD1 might be the D (7 bases). CDR1 MGHDK and CDR2 SYGVNS come from the germline V gene. Between the trimmed V and J ends, which lost 3 bases and 4 bases, there was a span of 15 bases. The length of the CDR3 is 15 residues. In DNA, the CDR3 is TGTGCCAGCAGTGACCTGACAGGGACTGGAGAGACCCAGTACTTC. Translation: CASSDLTGTGETQYF.

This clone was seen more than once but under ten times. The V gene is TRBV30, the J gene TRBJ1-2; unclear D gene. The V gene lost 2 bases and the J gene lost 4 bases, with 8 bases spanning the gap. Germline values: CDR1 GTSNPN, CDR2 SVGIG (reference sequence). This CDR3 has 12 residues. This CDR3 is CAWSPRSYGYTF. In DNA form, the CDR3 reads TGTGCCTGGAGTCCGAGATCCTATGGCTACACCTTC.

This clone has a handful of counts. V usage is TRBV2 and J usage is TRBJ2-5; D not certain. With 4 bases removed from V and 5 bases from J, the gap between germline ends came to 8 bases. Germline values: CDR1 SNHLY, CDR2 FYNNEI. The CDR3 has 12 amino acids. This CDR3 reads CASSAAVETQYF. The DNA for the CDR3 is TGTGCCAGCAGTGCGGCGGTGGAGACCCAGTACTTC.

This chain uses TRBV28 with TRBJ2-7; D is perhaps TRBD1 (6 bases). This CDR3 is 15 amino acids long. Germline assignment: CDR1 MDHEN and CDR2 SYDVKM. The V gene lost 3 bases and the J gene lost 2 bases, with 14 bases spanning the gap. CDR3 nucleotide sequence: TGTGCCAGCAGTTTGCCCGTGACAGGAGCCTACGAGCAGTACTTC. It specifies CASSLPVTGAYEQYF.

This clone occurred a few times. The genes are TRBV29-1 and TRBJ2-1, with 8 bases lining up with TRBD1. The length of the CDR3 is 14 residues. Germline V CDR1 and CDR2: SQVTM, ANQGSEA. V shed 4 bases, J shed 5 bases, and the junction held 7 bases outside the gene matches. The CDR3 loop is CSVAIGTGNNEQFF. CDR3 DNA: TGCAGCGTTGCAATCGGGACAGGAAACAATGAGCAGTTCTTC.

In this sample, this clone turned up a few times. In DNA, the CDR3 is TGTGCCAGCAGTTACGCGGACAGGGGTTATCACGAGCAGTACTTC. It encodes CASSYADRGYHEQYF. This chain joins TRBV6-5 and TRBJ2-7; 9 bases are shared with TRBD1. This CDR3 spans 15 amino acids. Germline loops: CDR1 MNHEY, CDR2 SVGAGI. Trimming took 2 bases from V and 5 from J; bases not matched to a gene: 7.

The gene calls are TRBV10-3 and TRBJ1-1; D possibly corresponds to TRBD1 (5 bases). V was trimmed by 6 bases and J by 4 bases, leaving 15 bases between them. The CDR3 runs to 14 residues. The germline CDR1 and CDR2 sequences are ENHRY and SYGVKD. The CDR3 protein is CAIRLIGEVTEAFF. The DNA for the CDR3 is TGTGCCATCAGGCTGATAGGGGAGGTCACTGAAGCTTTCTTT.

This clone occurred a few times. The chain couples TRBV6-5 to TRBJ2-1, with 9 nucleotides matching TRBD1. Losses at the gene ends were 5 bases for V and 8 bases for J; bases not matched to a gene: 1. There are 12 residues in the CDR3. Germline values: CDR1 MNHEY, CDR2 SVGAGI. DNA of the CDR3: TGTGCCAGCAGTCACAGGGGGCATGAGCAGTTCTTC. Its protein is CASSHRGHEQFF.

This clone was seen a few times. J is TRBJ1-2 and V is TRBV5-4, with a weak D call TRBD1 (6 bases). Trimming took 4 bases from V and 4 from J, leaving 14 bases between them. CDR1 is SGHNT, CDR2 YYREEE, per germline (reference sequence). The CDR3 sequence is 14 residues long. The CDR3 bases are TGTGCCAGCAGCGAGACCGACAGGAGCTATGGCTACACCTTC. It specifies CASSETDRSYGYTF.

This chain uses TRBV29-1 with TRBJ2-7; D remains ambiguous. CDR3 length: 14 residues. V lost 2 bases, J lost 3 bases, and 14 bases lay in between. The germline CDR1 and CDR2 sequences are SQVTM and ANQGSEA. The CDR3 loop is CSVEISGILYEQYF. CDR3 DNA: TGCAGCGTTGAAATTTCTGGCATCCTCTACGAGCAGTACTTC.

This clone was found a few times. The CDR3 DNA reads as TGCGCCAGCAGCCCGTCCGGGGGCTATGGCTACACCTTC. Protein sequence: CASSPSGGYGYTF. The chain has TRBV5-1 and TRBJ1-2; the D gene is possibly TRBD1 (5 bases). Germline V gene sequence: CDR1 SGHRS, CDR2 YFSETQ. The CDR3 loop spans 13 amino acids. V was shortened by 4 bases and J by 4 bases, with 11 bases between the two germline ends.

This clone was recorded a few times. The chain couples TRBV19 to TRBJ2-7; TRBD2 is a possible D gene (5 bases). CDR1 is LNHDA and CDR2 is SQIVND in the germline V gene (reference sequence). This CDR3 has 12 residues. V lost 4 bases and J 5 bases, leaving 9 bases between the germline ends. The DNA of the CDR3 is TGTGCCAGTAGTACGACTACAGACGAGCAGTACTTC. Its translation is CASSTTTDEQYF.

This chain uses TRBV7-2 with TRBJ2-1; D uncertain. The CDR3 is 13 amino acids. Trimming stripped 5 bases from V and 5 bases from J, with 10 bases between. CDR1 and CDR2 (germline): SGHTA, FQGNSA. CDR3: CASSPQHDNEQFF. The CDR3 DNA reads TGTGCCAGCAGCCCCCAACATGACAATGAGCAGTTCTTC.